The 22 T cell receptor beta chains presented below share a single source sample, sequenced in a study of blood T cell repertoires in COVID-19. The assay was immunoSEQ multiplex PCR, and TCRdb's table has in-frame clones only and misses some. The sample includes around 420,000 clones, approximately 85% of them seen just once. Material: PBMCs or T cells enriched from blood (not recorded which). The receptors were sampled from a woman aged 40 to 55 with acute COVID-19.

This chain connects TRBV13 to TRBJ2-1; D uncertain. V was shortened by 6 bases and J by 3 bases, with 6 bases between the two germline ends. The CDR3 totals 12 residues. Germline V gene lookup returns CDR1 PRHDT and CDR2 FYEKMQ (reference sequence). The CDR3 spells CASSLRYNEQFF. The CDR3, as DNA: TGTGCCAGCAGTCTCCGCTACAATGAGCAGTTCTTC.

The chain has TRBV5-6 and TRBJ1-2; D perhaps matches TRBD1 (5 bases). The CDR3 is 14 residues long. V was pared by 4 bases and J by 7 bases, with 17 bases between. Germline V lookup: CDR1 SGHDT, CDR2 YYEEEE. The CDR3 spells CASSPRTFGRGYTF. The DNA of the CDR3 is TGTGCCAGCAGCCCCCGGACATTTGGTCGTGGCTACACCTTC.

This chain uses TRBV20-1 with TRBJ2-7, with a tentative D call TRBD2 (5 bases). V lost 3 bases and J lost 2, with 17 bases in between. The CDR3 runs to 15 residues. Germline CDR1 reads DFQATT; CDR2 reads SNEGSKA (reference sequence). The CDR3 loop reads CSASGPVEAAYEQYF. As DNA, the CDR3 is TGCAGTGCTAGTGGCCCAGTGGAGGCCGCCTACGAGCAGTACTTC.

The chain uses TRBV9 and TRBJ1-2, with 10 positions matching TRBD1. This CDR3 is built from 15 residues. Losses at the gene ends were 4 bases for V and 7 bases for J; bases not matched to a gene: 10. The germline CDR1 and CDR2 sequences are SGDLS and YYNGEE. The CDR3 reads CASSRSTGTGVGYTF. The CDR3 coding sequence is TGTGCCAGCAGCCGAAGTACCGGGACAGGGGTTGGCTACACCTTC.

The gene calls are TRBV5-1 and TRBJ2-3; 11 nucleotides agree with TRBD2. Germline CDR1 is SGHRS and CDR2 is YFSETQ. The CDR3 extends over 16 amino acids. The trim removed 1 base at V and 4 bases at J, leaving 5 bases unmatched. CDR3 amino acids: CASSLSSGGMADTQYF. The CDR3, as DNA: TGCGCCAGCAGCTTGTCTAGCGGGGGGATGGCAGATACGCAGTATTTT.

This chain links TRBV7-2 with TRBJ1-3; 7 bases align to TRBD1. The CDR3 extends over 15 amino acids. Germline values: CDR1 SGHTA, CDR2 FQGNSA. With V trimmed by 5 bases and J by 0 bases, 4 bases remained unmatched. As DNA, the CDR3 is TGTGCCAGCAGCCCTAACAGGGGCTCTGGAAACACCATATATTTT. Its translation is CASSPNRGSGNTIYF. Supplemented by reference TRBV7-2 and TRBJ1-3, the full variable domain reads GAGVSQSPSNKVTEKGKDVELRCDPISGHTALYWYRQSLGQGLEFLIYFQGNSAPDKSGLPSDRFSAERTGGSVSTLTIQRTQQEDSAVYLCASSPNRGSGNTIYFGEGSWLTVV.

V usage is TRBV13 and J usage is TRBJ2-7; perhaps TRBD1 as D (5 bases). Trimming left V 6 bases short and J 0 bases short, with 9 bases between. CDR1 and CDR2 (germline): PRHDT, FYEKMQ (reference sequence). CDR3 length equals 13 residues. The CDR3 here is CASSPGISYEQYF. CDR3 in DNA: TGTGCCAGCAGTCCAGGGATCTCCTACGAGCAGTACTTC.

This clone occurred once. The chain carries TRBV7-9 and TRBJ2-7; 7 bases map to TRBD1. CDR1 is SEHNR, CDR2 FQNEAQ, per germline (reference sequence). CDR3 length: 15 residues. Trimming took 6 bases from V and 2 from J; bases not matched to a gene: 10. CDR3 DNA: TGTGCCAGCAGTTCGCCGGGACAGCAGACCTACGAGCAGTACTTC. Its protein product is CASSSPGQQTYEQYF. The full variable domain, with the rest looked up from reference TRBV7-9 and TRBJ2-7, is DTGVSQNPRHKITKRGQNVTFRCDPISEHNRLYWYRQTLGQGPEFLTYFQNEAQLEKSRLLSDRFSAERPKGSFSTLEIQRTEQGDSAMYLCASSSPGQQTYEQYFGPGTRLTVT.

This chain links TRBV7-2 with TRBJ1-2; D gene unclear. This CDR3 is built from 13 residues. With 3 bases removed from V and 4 bases from J, the gap between germline ends came to 9 bases. The germline V gene has CDR1 SGHTA and CDR2 FQGNSA. DNA for the CDR3: TGTGCCAGCAGCTTTCGAACACCCTATGGCTACACCTTC. The encoded protein is CASSFRTPYGYTF.

The rearrangement uses TRBV6-5 and TRBJ1-5, with 7 bases that match TRBD1. V lost 6 bases, J lost 3 bases, and 5 bases stayed unmatched. This CDR3 spans 14 amino acids. Germline V lookup: CDR1 MNHEY, CDR2 SVGAGI. CDR3 sequence: CASSRDSSNQPQHF. For the CDR3, the DNA is TGTGCCAGCAGCCGGGACAGTTCCAATCAGCCCCAGCATTTT.

The chain is built from TRBV5-4 and TRBJ1-3, with 8 bases identical to TRBD1. CDR1 is SGHNT and CDR2 is YYREEE in the germline V gene (reference sequence). This CDR3 has 13 amino acids. Losses at the gene ends were 9 bases for V and 2 bases for J; bases not matched to a gene: 4. The chain's CDR3 is CAIQTGAGNTIYF. CDR3 nucleotides: TGTGCCATCCAGACAGGGGCTGGAAACACCATATATTTT.

This chain connects TRBV3-1 (or the pseudogene TRBV3-2) to TRBJ1-3; D remains ambiguous. V lost 4 bases to trimming and J lost 1 base, with 11 bases between them. The germline V gene has CDR1 LGHDT and CDR2 YNNKEL (reference sequence). CDR3 size: 15 residues. The DNA of the CDR3 is TGTGCCAGCAGCCTACCGCGGATTTCTGGAAACACCATATATTTT. Translated: CASSLPRISGNTIYF.

J is TRBJ1-2 and V is TRBV6-5, with D perhaps matching TRBD1 (6 bases). The V gene lost 6 bases and the J gene lost 6 bases, with 14 bases spanning the gap. Germline lookup yields CDR1 MNHEY and CDR2 SVGAGI. The CDR3 contains 13 residues. The CDR3 loop is CASRITGSHGYTF. CDR3 in DNA: TGTGCCAGCAGGATAACAGGGAGCCATGGCTACACCTTC.

The chain combines TRBV12-5 with TRBJ2-1; 10 bases agree with TRBD1. The J segment lost 9 bases and the V segment lost 4 bases, leaving 6 bases of the junction unmatched. The germline CDR1 and CDR2 sequences are LGHNT and FRNRAP. The CDR3 contains 14 residues. CDR3 coding DNA: TGTGCTAGTGGTTCCGGGACAGGGGATGGTGAGCAGTTCTTC. It codes for CASGSGTGDGEQFF. The full variable domain, its missing parts supplied by reference TRBV12-5 and TRBJ2-1, is DARVTQTPRHKVTEMGQEVTMRCQPILGHNTVFWYRQTMMQGLELLAYFRNRAPLDDSGMPKDRFSAEMPDATLATLKIQPSEPRDSAVYFCASGSGTGDGEQFFGPGTRLTVL.

J is TRBJ1-4 and V is TRBV5-1, with D possibly being TRBD1 (5 bases). There are 14 residues in the CDR3. Looked up from germline, CDR1 is SGHRS and CDR2 is YFSETQ. V was clipped by 4 bases and J by 7 bases, with 14 bases between them. CDR3 amino acids: CASSQQGGSEKLFF. The CDR3, as DNA: TGCGCCAGCAGCCAGCAGGGAGGGAGTGAAAAACTGTTTTTT.

The V gene is TRBV7-9, the J gene TRBJ2-3; 10 bases agree with TRBD1. This CDR3 region has 17 residues. V lost 3 bases and J lost 5; bases outside the gene matches: 11. Germline CDR1 reads SEHNR; CDR2 reads FQNEAQ (reference sequence). In DNA form, the CDR3 reads TGTGCCAGCAGCTTCCCGACAGGGGGCGCTTCTATAGATACGCAGTATTTT. Translating gives CASSFPTGGASIDTQYF.

This clone was seen only once. V and J are TRBV9 and TRBJ1-3; no clear D gene. This CDR3 has 15 amino acids. CDR1 and CDR2 (germline): SGDLS, YYNGEE. Trimming pared 0 bases from V and 3 bases from J, leaving 10 bases between. As DNA, the CDR3 is TGTGCCAGCAGCGTAGGATCGGCAGGTGGAAACACCATATATTTT. Its protein product is CASSVGSAGGNTIYF.

This chain connects TRBV7-6 to TRBJ2-7; D is perhaps TRBD1 (6 bases). V lost 1 base, J lost 2 bases, and 18 bases lay in between. The CDR3 loop spans 17 amino acids. Germline V gives CDR1 SGHVS, CDR2 FNYEAQ. The CDR3 coding sequence is TGTGCCAGCAGCTTAGTGGTCAGGGGCGCAAAACCCTACGAGCAGTACTTC. Encoded protein: CASSLVVRGAKPYEQYF. The complete variable domain, with remaining parts taken from reference TRBV7-6 and TRBJ2-7, reads GAGVSQSPRYKVTKRGQDVALRCDPISGHVSLYWYRQALGQGPEFLTYFNYEAQQDKSGLPNDRFSAERPEGSISTLTIQRTEQRDSAMYRCASSLVVRGAKPYEQYFGPGTRLTVT.

The CDR3 is CASSSLWQANTEAFF. The CDR3 DNA follows: TGTGCCAGCAGCTCCCTTTGGCAGGCGAACACTGAAGCTTTCTTT. The genes are TRBV7-9 and TRBJ1-1, with D hard to call. With 4 bases removed from V and 1 base from J, the gap between germline ends came to 13 bases. The CDR3 is made up of 15 amino acids. CDR1 is SEHNR, CDR2 FQNEAQ, per germline (reference sequence).

This chain connects TRBV2 to TRBJ1-5; 9 bases match TRBD1. The CDR3 length is 14 residues. Losses at the gene ends were 6 bases for V and 7 bases for J; bases not matched to a gene: 7. Germline assignment: CDR1 SNHLY and CDR2 FYNNEI. The CDR3 nucleotides read TGTGCCAGCAGGGTGGACAGGGGCGGGCAGCCCCAGCATTTT. It encodes CASRVDRGGQPQHF.

V gene TRBV6-1 combines with J gene TRBJ1-1; 12 bases align to TRBD1. CDR1 and CDR2 (germline): MNHNS, SASEGT. CDR3 length: 13 amino acids. V shed 3 bases, J shed 11 bases, and the junction held 4 bases outside the gene matches. The CDR3 region is CASSDRDRGLAFF. The CDR3 DNA reads TGTGCCAGCAGTGACCGGGACAGGGGGCTGGCTTTCTTT.

The V gene is TRBV5-1, the J gene TRBJ2-1; 9 bases are shared with TRBD2. The CDR3 extends over 16 amino acids. Germline trimming cut 2 bases from V and 8 bases from J; bases unmatched to any gene: 11. Germline V lookup: CDR1 SGHRS, CDR2 YFSETQ. The CDR3 coding sequence is TGCGCCAGCAGCTTCTTAGCGGGGGCCCCAAGCGATGAGCAGTTCTTC. Protein sequence: CASSFLAGAPSDEQFF.